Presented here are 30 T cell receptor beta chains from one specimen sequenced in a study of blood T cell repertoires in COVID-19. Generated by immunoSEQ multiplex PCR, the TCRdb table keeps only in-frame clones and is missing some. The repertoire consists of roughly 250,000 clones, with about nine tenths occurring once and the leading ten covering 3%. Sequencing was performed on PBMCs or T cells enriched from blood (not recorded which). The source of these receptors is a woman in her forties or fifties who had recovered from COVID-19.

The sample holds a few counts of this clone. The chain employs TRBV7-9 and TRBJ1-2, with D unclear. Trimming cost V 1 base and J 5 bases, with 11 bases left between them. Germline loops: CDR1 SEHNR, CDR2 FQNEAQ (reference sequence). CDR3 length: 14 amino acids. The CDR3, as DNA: TGTGCCAGCAGCTTAGAGACACCCGCATATGGCTACACCTTC. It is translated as CASSLETPAYGYTF. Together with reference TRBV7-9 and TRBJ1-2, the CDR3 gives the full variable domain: DTGVSQNPRHKITKRGQNVTFRCDPISEHNRLYWYRQTLGQGPEFLTYFQNEAQLEKSRLLSDRFSAERPKGSFSTLEIQRTEQGDSAMYLCASSLETPAYGYTFGSGTRLTVV.

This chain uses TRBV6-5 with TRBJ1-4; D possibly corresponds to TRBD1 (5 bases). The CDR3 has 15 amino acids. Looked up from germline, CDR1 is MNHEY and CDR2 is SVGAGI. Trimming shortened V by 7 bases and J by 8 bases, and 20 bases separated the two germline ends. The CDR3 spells CASTPGGVGWEKLFF. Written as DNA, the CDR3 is TGTGCCAGCACCCCAGGAGGGGTAGGTTGGGAAAAACTGTTTTTT.

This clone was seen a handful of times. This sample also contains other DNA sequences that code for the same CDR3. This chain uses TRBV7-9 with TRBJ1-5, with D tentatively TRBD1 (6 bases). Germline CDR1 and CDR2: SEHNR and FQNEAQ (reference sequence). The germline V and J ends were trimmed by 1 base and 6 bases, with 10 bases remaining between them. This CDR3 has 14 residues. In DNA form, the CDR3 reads TGTGCCAGCAGCTTAGACAGGGATCCTCAGCCCCAGCATTTT. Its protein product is CASSLDRDPQPQHF.

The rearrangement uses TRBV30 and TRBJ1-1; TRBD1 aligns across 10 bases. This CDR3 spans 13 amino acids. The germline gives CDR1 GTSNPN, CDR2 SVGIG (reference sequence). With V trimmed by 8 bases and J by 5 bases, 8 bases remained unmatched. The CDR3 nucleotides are TGTGCCGGCGGACAGGGGGTTGGGACTGAAGCTTTCTTT. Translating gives CAGGQGVGTEAFF.

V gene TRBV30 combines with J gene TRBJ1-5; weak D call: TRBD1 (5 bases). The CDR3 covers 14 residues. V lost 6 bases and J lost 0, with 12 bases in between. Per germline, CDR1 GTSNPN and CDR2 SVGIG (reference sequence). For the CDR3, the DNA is TGTGCCTGTGCCCGCGGGGGTAGCAATCAGCCCCAGCATTTT. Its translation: CACARGGSNQPQHF.

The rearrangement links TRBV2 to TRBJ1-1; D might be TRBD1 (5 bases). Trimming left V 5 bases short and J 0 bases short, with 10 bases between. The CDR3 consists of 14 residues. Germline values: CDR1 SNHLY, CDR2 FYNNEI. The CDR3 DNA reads TGTGCCAGCAGTATACAGGATCTGAACACTGAAGCTTTCTTT. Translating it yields CASSIQDLNTEAFF.

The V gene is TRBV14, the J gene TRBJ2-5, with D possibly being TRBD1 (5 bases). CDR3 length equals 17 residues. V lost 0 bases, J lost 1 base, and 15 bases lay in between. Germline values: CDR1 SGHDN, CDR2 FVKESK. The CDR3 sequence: CASSQDWVQEPQETQYF. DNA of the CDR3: TGTGCCAGCAGCCAAGATTGGGTACAGGAACCCCAAGAGACCCAGTACTTC.

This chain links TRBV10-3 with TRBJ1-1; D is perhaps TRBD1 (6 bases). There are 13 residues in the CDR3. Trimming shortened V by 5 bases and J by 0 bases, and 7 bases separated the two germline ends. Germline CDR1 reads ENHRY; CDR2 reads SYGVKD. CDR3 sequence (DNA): TGTGCCATCAGTACAGGGATGAACACTGAAGCTTTCTTT. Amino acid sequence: CAISTGMNTEAFF.

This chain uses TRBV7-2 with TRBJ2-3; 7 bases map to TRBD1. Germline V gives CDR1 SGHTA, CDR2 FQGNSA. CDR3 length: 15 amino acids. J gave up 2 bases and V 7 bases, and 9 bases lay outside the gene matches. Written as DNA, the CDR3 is TGTGCCAGCAAGAGGGGGCAACATTACACAGATACGCAGTATTTT. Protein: CASKRGQHYTDTQYF.

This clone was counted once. Written as DNA, the CDR3 is TGCGCCAGCAGCCAAGATGTGGTGGACAGGAACTATGGCTACACCTTC. It yields the protein CASSQDVVDRNYGYTF. The chain recombines TRBV4-3 with TRBJ1-2; TRBD1 matches at 7 bases. This CDR3 is 16 amino acids long. V was clipped by 0 bases and J by 2 bases; unmatched bases: 6. Germline CDR1 and CDR2: LGHNA and YSLEER.

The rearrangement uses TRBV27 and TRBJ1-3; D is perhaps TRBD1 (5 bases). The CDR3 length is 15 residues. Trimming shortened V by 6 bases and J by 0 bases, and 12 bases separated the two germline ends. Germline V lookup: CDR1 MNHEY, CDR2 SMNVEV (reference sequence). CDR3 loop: CASRADRLSGNTIYF. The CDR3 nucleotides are TGTGCCAGCAGAGCAGACAGACTCTCTGGAAACACCATATATTTT.

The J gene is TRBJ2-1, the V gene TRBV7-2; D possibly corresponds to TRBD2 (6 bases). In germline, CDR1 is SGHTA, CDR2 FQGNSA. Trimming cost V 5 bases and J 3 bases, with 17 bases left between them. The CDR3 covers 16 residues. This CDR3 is CASSPQGGNRYNEQFF. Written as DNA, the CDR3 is TGTGCCAGCAGCCCTCAGGGCGGGAACCGCTACAATGAGCAGTTCTTC.

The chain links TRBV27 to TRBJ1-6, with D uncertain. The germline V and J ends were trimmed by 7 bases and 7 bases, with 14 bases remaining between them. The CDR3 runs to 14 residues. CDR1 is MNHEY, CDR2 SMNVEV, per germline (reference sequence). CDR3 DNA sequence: TGTGCCAGCACCGCACACAAAATGAATTCACCCCTCCACTTT. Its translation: CASTAHKMNSPLHF.

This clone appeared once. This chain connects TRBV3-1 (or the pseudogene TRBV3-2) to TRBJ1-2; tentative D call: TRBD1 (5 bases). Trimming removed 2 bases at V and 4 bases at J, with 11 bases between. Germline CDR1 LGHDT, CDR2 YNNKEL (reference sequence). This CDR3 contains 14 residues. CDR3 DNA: TGTGCCAGCAGCCAACAGGGTGTCGGCTATGGCTACACCTTC. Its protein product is CASSQQGVGYGYTF.

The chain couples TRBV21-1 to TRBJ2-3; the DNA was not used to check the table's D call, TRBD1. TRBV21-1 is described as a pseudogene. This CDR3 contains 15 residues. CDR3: CASSNSVQGTDTQYF. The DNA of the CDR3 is TGTGCCAGCAGCAATTCTGTACAGGGCACAGATACGCAGTATTTT.

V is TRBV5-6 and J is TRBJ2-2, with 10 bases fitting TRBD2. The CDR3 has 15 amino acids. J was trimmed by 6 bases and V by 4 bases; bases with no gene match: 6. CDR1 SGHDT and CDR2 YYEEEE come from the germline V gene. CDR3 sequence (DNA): TGTGCCAGCAGCATGCTAGCGGGAGAACCCGGGGAGCTGTTTTTT. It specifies CASSMLAGEPGELFF.

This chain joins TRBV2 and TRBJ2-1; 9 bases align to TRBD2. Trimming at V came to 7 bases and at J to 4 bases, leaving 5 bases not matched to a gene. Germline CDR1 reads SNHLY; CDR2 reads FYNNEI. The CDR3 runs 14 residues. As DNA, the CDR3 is TGTGCCAGCAACCGGGCGGGAGGGTACAATGAGCAGTTCTTC. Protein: CASNRAGGYNEQFF.

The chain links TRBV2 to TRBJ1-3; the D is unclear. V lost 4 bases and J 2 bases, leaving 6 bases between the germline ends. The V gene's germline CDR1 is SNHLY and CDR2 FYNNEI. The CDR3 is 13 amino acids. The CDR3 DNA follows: TGTGCCAGCAGTGGACTCCCTGGAAACACCATATATTTT. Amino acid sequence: CASSGLPGNTIYF.

The CDR3 sequence: CASSAPSGSLYNEQFF. The CDR3 DNA sequence: TGTGCCAGCAGTGCCCCTAGCGGGAGCCTCTACAATGAGCAGTTCTTC. This chain uses TRBV28 with TRBJ2-1; 10 bases match TRBD2. With V trimmed by 5 bases and J by 3 bases, 7 bases remained unmatched. Germline lookup yields CDR1 MDHEN and CDR2 SYDVKM. This CDR3 spans 16 amino acids.

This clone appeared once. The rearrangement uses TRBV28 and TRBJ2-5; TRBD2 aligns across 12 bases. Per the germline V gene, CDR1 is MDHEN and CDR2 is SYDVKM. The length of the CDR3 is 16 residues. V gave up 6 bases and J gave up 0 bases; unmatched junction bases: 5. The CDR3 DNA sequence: TGTGCCAGCAGCTCCTGGACTAGCGGGAACCAAGAGACCCAGTACTTC. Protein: CASSSWTSGNQETQYF.

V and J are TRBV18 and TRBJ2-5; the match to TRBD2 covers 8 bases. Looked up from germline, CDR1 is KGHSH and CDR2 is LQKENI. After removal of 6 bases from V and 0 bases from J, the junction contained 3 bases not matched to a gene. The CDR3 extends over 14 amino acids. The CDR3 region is CASSPTSDQETQYF. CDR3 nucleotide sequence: TGTGCCAGCTCGCCGACTAGCGACCAAGAGACCCAGTACTTC.

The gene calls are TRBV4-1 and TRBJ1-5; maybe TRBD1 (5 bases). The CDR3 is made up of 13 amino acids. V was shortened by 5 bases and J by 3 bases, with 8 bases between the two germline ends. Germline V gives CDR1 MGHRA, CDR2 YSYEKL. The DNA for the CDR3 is TGCGCCAGCAGCGGCAGGGTCAATCAGCCCCAGCATTTT. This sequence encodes CASSGRVNQPQHF.

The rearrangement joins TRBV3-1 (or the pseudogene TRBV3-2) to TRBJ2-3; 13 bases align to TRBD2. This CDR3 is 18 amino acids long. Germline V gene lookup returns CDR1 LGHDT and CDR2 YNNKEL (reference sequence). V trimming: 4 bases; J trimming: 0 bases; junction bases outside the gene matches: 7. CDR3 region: CASSRTSGRPLSTDTQYF. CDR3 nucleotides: TGTGCCAGCAGCCGGACTAGCGGGAGACCCCTGAGCACAGATACGCAGTATTTT.

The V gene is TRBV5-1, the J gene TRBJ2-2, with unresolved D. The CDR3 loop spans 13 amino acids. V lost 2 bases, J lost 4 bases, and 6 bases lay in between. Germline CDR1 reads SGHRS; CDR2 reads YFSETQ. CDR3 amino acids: CASSFERTGELFF. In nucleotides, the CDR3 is TGCGCCAGCAGCTTCGAGCGCACCGGGGAGCTGTTTTTT.

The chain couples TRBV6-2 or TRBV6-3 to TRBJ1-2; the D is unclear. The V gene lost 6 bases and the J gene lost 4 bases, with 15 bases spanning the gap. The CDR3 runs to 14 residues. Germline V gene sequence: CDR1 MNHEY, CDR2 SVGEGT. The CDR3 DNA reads TGTGCCAGCAGCCCCCAGAGGTTTTTCTATGGCTACACCTTC. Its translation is CASSPQRFFYGYTF.

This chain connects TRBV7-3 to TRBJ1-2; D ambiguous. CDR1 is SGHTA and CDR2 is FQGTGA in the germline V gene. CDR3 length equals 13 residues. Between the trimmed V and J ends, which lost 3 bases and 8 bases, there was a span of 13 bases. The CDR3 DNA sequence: TGTGCCAGCAGCTTTCCGGCCGGGAGAGGCTACACCTTC. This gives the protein CASSFPAGRGYTF.

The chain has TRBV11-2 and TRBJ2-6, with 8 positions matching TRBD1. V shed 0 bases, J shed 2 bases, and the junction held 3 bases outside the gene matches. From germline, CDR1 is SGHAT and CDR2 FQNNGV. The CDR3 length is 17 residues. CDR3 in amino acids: CASSLEQGVAGANVLTF. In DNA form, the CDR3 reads TGTGCCAGCAGCTTAGAACAGGGGGTGGCTGGGGCCAACGTCCTGACTTTC.

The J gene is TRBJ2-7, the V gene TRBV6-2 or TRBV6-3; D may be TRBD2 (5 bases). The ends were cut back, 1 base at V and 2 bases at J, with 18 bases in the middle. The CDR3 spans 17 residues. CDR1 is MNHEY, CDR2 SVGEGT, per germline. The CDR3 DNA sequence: TGTGCCAGCAGTTACTTTCCCTGGCGGGTCGCCCCCTACGAGCAGTACTTC. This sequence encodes CASSYFPWRVAPYEQYF.

The CDR3 DNA sequence: TGCGCCAGCAGCCTCCGGACAGGACGAAGCCCCTTCTCTGGGGCCAACGTCCTGACTTTC. Translating it yields CASSLRTGRSPFSGANVLTF. The genes are TRBV5-1 and TRBJ2-6, with 7 nucleotides matching TRBD1. The CDR3 has 20 amino acids. J lost 0 bases, V lost 4 bases, and 16 bases had no gene match. CDR1 and CDR2 (germline): SGHRS, YFSETQ.

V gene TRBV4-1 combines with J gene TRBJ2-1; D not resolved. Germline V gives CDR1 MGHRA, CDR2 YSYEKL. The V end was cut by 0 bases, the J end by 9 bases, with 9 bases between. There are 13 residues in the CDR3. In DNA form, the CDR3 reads TGCGCCAGCAGCCAAGATGGGCTCTGTGAGCAGTTCTTC. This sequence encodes CASSQDGLCEQFF.